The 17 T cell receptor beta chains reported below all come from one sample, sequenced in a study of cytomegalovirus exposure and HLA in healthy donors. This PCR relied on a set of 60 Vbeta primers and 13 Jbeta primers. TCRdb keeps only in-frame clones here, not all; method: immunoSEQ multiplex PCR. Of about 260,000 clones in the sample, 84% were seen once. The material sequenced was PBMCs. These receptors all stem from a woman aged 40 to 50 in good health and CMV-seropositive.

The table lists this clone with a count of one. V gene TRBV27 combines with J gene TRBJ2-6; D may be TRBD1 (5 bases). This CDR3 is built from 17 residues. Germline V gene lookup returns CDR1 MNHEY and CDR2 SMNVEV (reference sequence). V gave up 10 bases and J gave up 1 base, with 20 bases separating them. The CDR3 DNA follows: TGTGCCACTTCTTCAGGGTCTGGGCTTTCTGGGGCCAACGTCCTGACTTTC. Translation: CATSSGSGLSGANVLTF.

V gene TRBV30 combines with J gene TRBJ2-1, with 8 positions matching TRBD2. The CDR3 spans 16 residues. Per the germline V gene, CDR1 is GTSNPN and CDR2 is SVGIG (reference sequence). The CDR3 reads CALRDPGGDTYNEQFF. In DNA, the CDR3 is TGTGCTCTCCGAGACCCGGGGGGGGATACTTACAATGAGCAGTTCTTC.

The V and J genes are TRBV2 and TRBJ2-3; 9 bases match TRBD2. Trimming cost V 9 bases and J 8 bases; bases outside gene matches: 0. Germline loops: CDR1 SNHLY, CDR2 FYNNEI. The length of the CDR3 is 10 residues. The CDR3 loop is CASSGSTQYF. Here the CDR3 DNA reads TGTGCCAGTAGCGGGAGTACGCAGTATTTT.

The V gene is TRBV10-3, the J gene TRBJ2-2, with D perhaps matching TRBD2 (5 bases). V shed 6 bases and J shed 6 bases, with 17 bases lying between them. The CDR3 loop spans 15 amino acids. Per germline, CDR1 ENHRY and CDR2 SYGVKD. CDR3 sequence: CAIRDTGISSGELFF. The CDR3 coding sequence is TGTGCCATCAGGGATACCGGGATATCATCCGGGGAGCTGTTTTTT.

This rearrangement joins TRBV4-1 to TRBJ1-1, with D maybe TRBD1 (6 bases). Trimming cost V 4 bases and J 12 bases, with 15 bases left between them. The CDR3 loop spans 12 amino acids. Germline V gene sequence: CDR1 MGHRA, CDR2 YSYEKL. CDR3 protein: CASSPSEDRTFF. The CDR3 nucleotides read TGCGCCAGCAGCCCCTCTGAAGACAGGACTTTCTTT.

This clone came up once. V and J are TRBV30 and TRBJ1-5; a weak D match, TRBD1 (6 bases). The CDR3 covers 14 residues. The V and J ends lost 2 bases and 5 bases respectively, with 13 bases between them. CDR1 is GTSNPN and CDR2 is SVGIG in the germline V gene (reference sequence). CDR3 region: CAWSQGGGYQPQHF. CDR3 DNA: TGTGCCTGGAGTCAAGGGGGGGGTTATCAGCCCCAGCATTTT.

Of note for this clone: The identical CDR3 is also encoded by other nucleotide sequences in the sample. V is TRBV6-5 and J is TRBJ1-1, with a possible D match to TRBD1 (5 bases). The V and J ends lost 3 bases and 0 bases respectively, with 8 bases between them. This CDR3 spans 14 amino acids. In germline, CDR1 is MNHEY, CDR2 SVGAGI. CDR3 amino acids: CASSYRGLNTEAFF. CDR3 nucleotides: TGTGCCAGCAGTTATCGGGGGTTGAACACTGAAGCTTTCTTT.

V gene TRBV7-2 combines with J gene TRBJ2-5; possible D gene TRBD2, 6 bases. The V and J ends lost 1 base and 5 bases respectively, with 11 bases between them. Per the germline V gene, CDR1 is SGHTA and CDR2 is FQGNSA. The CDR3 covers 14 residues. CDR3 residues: CASSLEAGRETQYF. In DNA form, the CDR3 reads TGTGCCAGCAGCTTAGAGGCGGGGAGGGAGACCCAGTACTTC.

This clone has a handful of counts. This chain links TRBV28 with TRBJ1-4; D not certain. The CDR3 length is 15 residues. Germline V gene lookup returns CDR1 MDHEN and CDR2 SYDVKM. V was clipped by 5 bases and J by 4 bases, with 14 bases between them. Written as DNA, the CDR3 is TGTGCCAGCAGTCCAGAGGGAGCGGGTAATGAAAAACTGTTTTTT. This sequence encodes CASSPEGAGNEKLFF.

In nucleotides, the CDR3 is TGTGCCAGCAGTACCGGACAGGGGGCCTATGAGCAGTTCTTC. Translating it yields CASSTGQGAYEQFF. The chain combines TRBV6-1 with TRBJ2-1, with 11 positions matching TRBD1. Germline lookup yields CDR1 MNHNS and CDR2 SASEGT. CDR3 length equals 14 residues. Losses at the gene ends were 5 bases for V and 8 bases for J; bases not matched to a gene: 5.

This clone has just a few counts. CDR3 DNA sequence: TGTGCCAGCAGTTACTTAGCCAAGACTAGCGGGAGTGACGAGCAGTACTTC. This encodes CASSYLAKTSGSDEQYF. The chain uses TRBV27 and TRBJ2-7; the match to TRBD2 covers 12 bases. Trimming removed 4 bases from V and 5 bases from J; junction bases left unmatched: 12. The CDR3 loop spans 17 amino acids. Germline lookup yields CDR1 MNHEY and CDR2 SMNVEV (reference sequence).

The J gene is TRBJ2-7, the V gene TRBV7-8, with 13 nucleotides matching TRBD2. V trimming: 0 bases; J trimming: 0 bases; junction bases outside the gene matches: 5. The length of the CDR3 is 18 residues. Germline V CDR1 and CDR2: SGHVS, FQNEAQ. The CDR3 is CASSLAWGLAGTSYEQYF. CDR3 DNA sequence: TGTGCCAGCAGCTTAGCGTGGGGACTAGCGGGAACCTCCTACGAGCAGTACTTC.

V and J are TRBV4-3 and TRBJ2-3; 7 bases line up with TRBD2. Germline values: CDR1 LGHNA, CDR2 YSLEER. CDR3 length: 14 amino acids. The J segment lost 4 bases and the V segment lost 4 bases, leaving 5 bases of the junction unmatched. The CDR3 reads CASSPWGGPDTQYF. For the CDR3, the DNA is TGCGCCAGCAGCCCGTGGGGGGGTCCAGATACGCAGTATTTT.

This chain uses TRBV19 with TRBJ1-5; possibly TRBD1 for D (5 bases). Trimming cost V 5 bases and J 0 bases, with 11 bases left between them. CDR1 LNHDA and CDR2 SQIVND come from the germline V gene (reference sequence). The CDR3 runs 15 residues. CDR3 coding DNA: TGTGCCAGTAGTCCGGGGGGGGATAGCAATCAGCCCCAGCATTTT. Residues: CASSPGGDSNQPQHF.

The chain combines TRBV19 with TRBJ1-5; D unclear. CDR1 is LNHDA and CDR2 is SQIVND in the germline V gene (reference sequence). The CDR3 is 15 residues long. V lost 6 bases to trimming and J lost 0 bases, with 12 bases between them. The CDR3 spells CASRPTGDSNQPQHF. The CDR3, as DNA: TGTGCCAGTAGGCCCACGGGAGATAGCAATCAGCCCCAGCATTTT.

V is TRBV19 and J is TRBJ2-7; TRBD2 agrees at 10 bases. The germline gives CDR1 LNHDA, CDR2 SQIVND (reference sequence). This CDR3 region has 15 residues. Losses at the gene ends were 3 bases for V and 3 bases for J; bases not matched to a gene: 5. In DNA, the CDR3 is TGTGCCAGTAGTATCCGGGCTAGCGGGAGCTACGAGCAGTACTTC. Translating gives CASSIRASGSYEQYF.

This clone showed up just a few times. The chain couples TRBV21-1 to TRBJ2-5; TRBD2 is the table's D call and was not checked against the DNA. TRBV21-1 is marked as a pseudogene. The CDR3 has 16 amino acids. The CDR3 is CASTPGRNMIKETQYF. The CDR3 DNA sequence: TGTGCCAGCACCCCGGGTCGGAACATGATAAAAGAGACCCAGTACTTC.